This T cell receptor (beta chain) emerged from a study of T cell responses to AZD1222 COVID-19 vaccine. On the study more broadly: Second-dose timings of about 4 or about 12 weeks were pooled.

A word on this clone: Its antigen remains unknown.

Profiled with immunoSEQ multiplex PCR; TCRdb holds only in-frame clones, not every one. Found here are some 100,000 clones, roughly nine tenths of them singletons; the top ten hold roughly 5.3%. This CDR3 region has 21 residues. With 1 base clipped from V and 4 bases from J, the junction kept 19 bases outside the gene matches. CDR1 is KGHDR, CDR2 SFDVKD, per germline. Study observations and caveats: Most donors were white British and more were female, and clonal diversity was possibly underestimated. The number of AZD1222 recipients seropositive at baseline was only six. The repertoires were collected only after the peak T cell response.

This chain uses TRBV24-1 with TRBJ2-2; TRBD1 matches 8 bases. The source of this sequence is an adult in good health. The sample consisted of peripheral blood, taken on day 0 of AZD1222 vaccination. CDR3 DNA sequence: TGTGCCACCAGTGATTTTCGACGGGGCCAGGGGGCGAGAGCCACCACCGGGGAGCTGTTTTTT. Its protein product is CATSDFRRGQGARATTGELFF.